Shown below are 8 T cell receptor beta chains from a single sample sequenced in a study of T cells in Graves' hyperthyroidism and ophthalmopathy. The source material, RNA transcripts, was used to amplify TCR beta CDR3 regions. TCR CDR3 underwent first-round RT-PCR with the HTBI primer set. One entry per CDR3 protein results from TCRdb running MiXCR on the multiplex PCR reads. The profile shows about 700,000 distinct CDR3 sequences, 12% to 15% of them singletons. The sample consisted of blood. The receptor set was obtained from a woman under 30 with Graves' hyperthyroidism.

Ten or more counts support this clonotype. V is TRBV5-8 and J is TRBJ2-3; D gene ambiguous. This CDR3 region has 15 residues. Trimming cost V 0 bases and J 4 bases, with 12 bases left between them. Germline V gives CDR1 SGHTS, CDR2 YDEGEE. CDR3: CASSLAGKRADTQYF. The CDR3 DNA follows: TGTGCCAGCAGCTTGGCGGGCAAGAGAGCAGATACGCAGTATTTT.

This chain uses TRBV11-1 with TRBJ2-3, with 12 bases lining up with TRBD2. The CDR3 has 15 amino acids. Trimming at V came to 3 bases and at J to 4 bases, leaving 2 bases not matched to a gene. Looked up from germline, CDR1 is SGHAT and CDR2 is FQDESV (reference sequence). The CDR3 is CASSFLAGGPDTQYF. The DNA of the CDR3 is TGTGCCAGCAGCTTTCTAGCGGGAGGGCCAGATACGCAGTATTTT.

This clonotype has at least ten counts. The genes are TRBV30 and TRBJ2-5, with 7 bases fitting TRBD1. The CDR3 runs 12 residues. Germline assignment: CDR1 GTSNPN and CDR2 SVGIG (reference sequence). The V segment lost 7 bases and the J segment 6 bases; nucleotides outside the gene matches: 8. CDR3 residues: CASRGGPKTQYF. In DNA, the CDR3 is TGTGCCTCCAGAGGGGGCCCAAAGACCCAGTACTTC.

This clonotype occurred many times. The CDR3 spells CASRGKGTGSQPQHF. The CDR3 DNA reads TGTGCCAGCAGGGGCAAGGGGACAGGGTCTCAGCCCCAGCATTTT. The chain employs TRBV2 and TRBJ1-5; 9 bases are shared with TRBD1. CDR1 is SNHLY and CDR2 is FYNNEI in the germline V gene. This CDR3 comprises 15 residues. The J segment lost 6 bases and the V segment lost 6 bases, leaving 9 bases of the junction unmatched. Using reference TRBV2 and TRBJ1-5 for the parts outside the CDR3, the full variable domain is EPEVTQTPSHQVTQMGQEVILRCVPISNHLYFYWYRQILGQKVEFLVSFYNNEISEKSEIFDDQFSVERPDGSNFTLKIRSTKLEDSAMYFCASRGKGTGSQPQHFGDGTRLSIL.

Only a few counts were recorded for this clonotype. DNA for the CDR3: TGTGCCAGCAGCCAAGACTCGGGGAAGAACACCGGGGAGCTGTTTTTT. Translated: CASSQDSGKNTGELFF. The chain has TRBV4-2 and TRBJ2-2; maybe TRBD2 (5 bases). The V end was cut by 0 bases, the J end by 1 base, with 9 bases between. The CDR3 spans 16 residues. CDR1 is LGHNA, CDR2 YNFKEQ, per germline.

This clonotype was counted at least ten times. V usage is TRBV20-1 and J usage is TRBJ2-5; 8 bases agree with TRBD2. The CDR3 covers 15 residues. The V segment lost 2 bases and the J segment 2 bases; nucleotides outside the gene matches: 7. CDR1 and CDR2 from the germline V gene are DFQATT and SNEGSKA (reference sequence). The CDR3 is CSARKIAGTQETQYF. The CDR3 DNA reads TGCAGTGCTAGAAAGATAGCGGGGACACAAGAGACCCAGTACTTC.

This clonotype was counted between two and nine times. The rearrangement joins TRBV28 to TRBJ2-7, with 10 nucleotides matching TRBD2. This CDR3 region has 16 residues. After removal of 3 bases from V and 4 bases from J, the junction contained 9 bases not matched to a gene. Germline lookup yields CDR1 MDHEN and CDR2 SYDVKM. The CDR3 here is CASSFRGLADIYEQYF. CDR3 nucleotides: TGTGCCAGCAGTTTCCGTGGACTAGCGGATATTTACGAGCAGTACTTC.

This clonotype was seen many times. The rearrangement joins TRBV5-8 to TRBJ1-2; the D is unclear. Trimming took 6 bases from V and 4 from J, leaving 7 bases between them. This CDR3 has 11 amino acids. Per germline, CDR1 SGHTS and CDR2 YDEGEE. CDR3 sequence reads: CASIDPYGYTF. CDR3 in DNA: TGTGCCAGCATCGACCCCTATGGCTACACCTTC.